Sequencing of this T cell receptor (beta chain) was carried out in a study of cytomegalovirus exposure and HLA in healthy donors. Sequencing was performed with immunoSEQ multiplex PCR; in TCRdb, only in-frame clones are kept and a portion is missing. The data contain more than 300,000 clones, roughly 85% of them singletons. The CDR3 extends over 15 amino acids. V lost 6 bases to trimming and J lost 0 bases; unmatched junction nucleotides: 4. The germline V gene encodes CDR1 LNHDA and CDR2 SQIVND (reference sequence). The gene calls are TRBV19 and TRBJ2-3, with 9 bases aligning to TRBD2. This receptor was obtained from a woman younger than 35 in good health and CMV-seronegative. The sequencing sample was made of PBMCs. The CDR3 DNA reads TGTGCCAGTAGCCTTAGCGGGAGTAGCACAGATACGCAGTATTTT. Its translation: CASSLSGSSTDTQYF.